These 8 T cell receptor beta chains were all obtained from the same sample, sequenced in a study of TIL therapy for anti-PD-1-resistant metastatic lung cancer. As for time point: pre-treatment sample, taken before nivolumab and TIL therapy. This was the immunoSEQ v3 assay. Some clones are missing from TCRdb's copy, which holds only in-frame ones; the method was immunoSEQ multiplex PCR. The sample consists of 20,000 or so clones, about two thirds of them appearing once. The specimen comprised blood, sampled at baseline. These receptors originate from a person between 25 and 80 years old with non-small cell lung cancer.

This rearrangement joins TRBV7-2 to TRBJ2-7; D remains ambiguous. V lost 6 bases and J 2 bases, leaving 14 bases between the germline ends. Germline CDR1 is SGHTA and CDR2 is FQGNSA. This CDR3 comprises 14 residues. The CDR3 sequence is CASSSHGVAYEQYV. CDR3 DNA sequence: TGTGCCAGCAGTTCCCATGGCGTCGCCTACGAGCAGTACGTC.

The chain uses TRBV12-3 or TRBV12-4 and TRBJ1-2; no reliable D call. Deletions cut 1 base from V and 6 bases from J, with 9 bases between. The CDR3 runs 13 residues. CDR3 DNA: TGTGCCAGCAGTTTAGAGGCAGGCAATGGCTACACCTTC. Translated: CASSLEAGNGYTF.

This clone turned up a few times. V gene TRBV5-4 combines with J gene TRBJ2-3; a possible D gene is TRBD1 (6 bases). With 3 bases removed from V and 0 bases from J, the gap between germline ends came to 11 bases. The CDR3 loop spans 15 amino acids. The germline CDR1 and CDR2 sequences are SGHNT and YYREEE (reference sequence). CDR3 in DNA: TGTGCCAGCAGCTACTACAGGGATAGCACAGATACGCAGTATTTT. Encoded protein: CASSYYRDSTDTQYF.

This clone was detected only a few times. The genes are TRBV7-9 and TRBJ2-1, with TRBD2 matching 12 bases. Germline loops: CDR1 SEHNR, CDR2 FQNEAQ (reference sequence). The ends lost 5 bases at V and 8 bases at J; junction bases unmatched: 7. CDR3 length equals 15 residues. The CDR3 region is CASSLRTSGKDEQFF. In nucleotides, the CDR3 is TGTGCCAGCAGCCTGCGGACTAGCGGGAAGGATGAGCAGTTCTTC.

To note about this clone: The final CDR3 position lacks the conserved phenylalanine or tryptophan, pointing to a likely read error. The limits of the CDR3 on the DNA are not certain, so only TCRdb's listed CDR3 is given. This sequence joins TRBV6-5 and TRBJ2-2; TRBD1, the table's D call, lacks a check against the DNA. Germline CDR1 is MNHEY and CDR2 is SVGAGI. The CDR3 is made up of 12 amino acids, end residues included. CDR3 protein: CASSYTPTGSNR.

The chain recombines TRBV6-5 with TRBJ2-1, with 8 nucleotides matching TRBD2. Losses at the gene ends were 6 bases for V and 5 bases for J; bases not matched to a gene: 6. The CDR3 extends over 14 amino acids. CDR1 and CDR2 from the germline V gene are MNHEY and SVGAGI. The CDR3 sequence: CASRQAGANNEQFF. CDR3 bases: TGTGCCAGCAGACAAGCGGGAGCTAACAATGAGCAGTTCTTC.

The CDR3 sequence is CASSFSTNTEAFF. The CDR3 DNA reads TGTGCCAGCAGCTTCTCGACAAACACTGAAGCTTTCTTT. J is TRBJ1-1 and V is TRBV6-5; the D is unclear. Germline V CDR1 and CDR2: MNHEY, SVGAGI. This CDR3 region has 13 residues. Trimming cost V 6 bases and J 2 bases, with 10 bases left between them.

This chain uses TRBV7-9 with TRBJ1-2; 8 positions agree with TRBD1. With 1 base clipped from V and 0 bases from J, the junction kept 4 bases outside the gene matches. CDR3 length: 16 amino acids. Germline CDR1 SEHNR, CDR2 FQNEAQ (reference sequence). The CDR3 DNA reads as TGTGCCAGCAGCTTAGGAGGGGGACAGGCTAACTATGGCTACACCTTC. Its protein is CASSLGGGQANYGYTF. Full variable domain (outside the CDR3, taken from reference TRBV7-9 and TRBJ1-2): DTGVSQNPRHKITKRGQNVTFRCDPISEHNRLYWYRQTLGQGPEFLTYFQNEAQLEKSRLLSDRFSAERPKGSFSTLEIQRTEQGDSAMYLCASSLGGGQANYGYTFGSGTRLTVV.